Listed below are T cell receptor beta chains from one sample, sequenced in a study of T cells in Graves' hyperthyroidism and ophthalmopathy. MiXCR, applied by TCRdb to the multiplex PCR reads, yields one record per CDR3 protein. The profile shows 480,000 or so distinct CDR3 sequences, 46% of them singletons. Source material: peripheral blood or thyroid tissue (not recorded which). The receptors shown here come from an adult woman with Graves' disease, either hyperthyroidism or ophthalmopathy (not recorded which). Each CDR3 is given with its conserved first and last residue. A D gene is named only where the DNA matches it firmly. Clone size is stated in some rows and not others, as once, few, many or a class when expanded.

clone size	V gene	D gene	J gene	CDR3 protein	CDR3 DNA
NA	TRBV7-2	TRBD1	TRBJ1-1	CASSFRGTGTTNF	TGTGCCAGCAGCTTTCGTGGGACAGGGACTACCAATTTT
once	TRBV7-2	TRBD2	TRBJ2-5	CASSPSPGGGTQYF	TGTGCCAGCAGCCCTAGCCCGGGAGGGGGGACCCAGTACTTC
NA	TRBV5-6	NA	TRBJ2-7	CASSFGSSAPGEQYF	TGTGCCAGCAGCTTCGGGTCTAGCGCCCCAGGCGAGCAGTACTTC
NA	TRBV7-7	NA	TRBJ2-5	CASRDRFRETQYF	TGTGCTAGCAGGGACCGATTCCGAGAGACCCAGTACTTC
many	TRBV12-3/TRBV12-4	TRBD1	TRBJ2-7	CASLLGQGTYEQYF	TGTGCCAGTCTATTGGGACAGGGAACCTACGAGCAGTACTTC
many	TRBV11-3	NA	TRBJ2-7	CASSLGGNDYEQYF	TGTGCCAGCAGCTTAGGGGGGAACGACTACGAGCAGTACTTC
few	TRBV19	TRBD1	TRBJ1-2	CAVRSGTGAWDGYTF	TGTGCCGTTCGCTCCGGGACAGGGGCTTGGGATGGCTACACCTTC
many	TRBV12-3/TRBV12-4	NA	TRBJ1-4	CASSQQATNEKLFF	TGTGCCAGCAGTCAACAGGCCACTAATGAAAAACTGTTTTTT
many	TRBV7-2	TRBD2	TRBJ2-2	CASSFSSGAGELFF	TGTGCCAGCAGCTTTTCTAGCGGGGCGGGGGAGCTGTTTTTT
NA	TRBV28	NA	TRBJ2-2	CASSDSGELFF	TGTGCCAGCAGTGATAGCGGGGAGCTGTTTTTT
NA	TRBV18	NA	TRBJ1-6	CASSREDYNSPLHF	TGTGCCAGCTCACGGGAGGACTATAATTCACCCCTCCACTTT
many	TRBV12-3/TRBV12-4	NA	TRBJ1-4	CASSSNLAVGGNEKLFF	TGTGCCAGCAGTTCTAATCTCGCAGTGGGGGGGAATGAAAAACTGTTTTTT
many	TRBV29-1	NA	TRBJ2-2	CSARGGANTGELFF	TGCAGCGCCAGAGGGGGAGCGAACACCGGGGAGCTGTTTTTT
many	TRBV5-6	TRBD2	TRBJ2-5	CASSLTGLAARETQYF	TGTGCCAGCAGCTTGACCGGACTAGCGGCTAGGGAGACCCAGTACTTC
NA	TRBV7-9	NA	TRBJ1-2	CASSGTTRGYTF	TGTGCCAGCAGCGGGACTACCCGGGGCTACACCTTC
NA	TRBV20-1	NA	TRBJ2-7	CSARDTYYEQYF	TGCAGTGCTCGGGACACCTACTACGAGCAGTACTTC
NA	TRBV19	NA	TRBJ1-3	CASSGPGTGNTIYF	TGTGCCAGTAGCGGACCGGGGACTGGAAACACCATATATTTT
few	TRBV10-3	NA	TRBJ1-6	CAISGGFSNSPLHF	TGTGCCATCAGTGGGGGATTCTCGAATTCACCCCTCCACTTT
many	TRBV6-5	NA	TRBJ1-1	CASTSVGGDTEAFF	TGTGCCAGCACCTCCGTCGGGGGGGACACTGAAGCTTTCTTT
NA	TRBV20-1	TRBD1	TRBJ2-5	CSARSRQGQETQYF	TGCAGTGCTAGGTCTCGACAGGGACAAGAGACCCAGTACTTC
many	TRBV4-1	NA	TRBJ2-5	CASSQGWGYETQYF	TGCGCCAGCAGCCAAGGGTGGGGGTACGAGACCCAGTACTTC
NA	TRBV7-9	TRBD1	TRBJ2-7	CATTAPGQGSHEQYF	TGTGCCACCACAGCGCCGGGACAGGGCTCCCACGAGCAGTACTTC
many	TRBV30	NA	TRBJ1-5	CAWSGAGLNQPQHF	TGTGCCTGGAGTGGGGCCGGGCTCAATCAGCCCCAGCATTTT
many	TRBV19	NA	TRBJ1-1	CASSIQGRFTEAFF	TGTGCCAGTAGTATCCAGGGACGATTCACTGAAGCTTTCTTT
NA	TRBV19	NA	TRBJ2-5	CASSTGTHGETQYF	TGTGCCAGTAGCACCGGGACCCACGGCGAGACCCAGTACTTC
NA	TRBV9	NA	TRBJ1-2	CASSDEGRGRGYTF	TGTGCCAGCAGCGACGAGGGACGAGGTAGGGGCTACACCTTC
many	TRBV7-2	NA	TRBJ1-5	CASSLGGYQPQHF	TGTGCCAGCAGCCTTGGGGGGTATCAGCCCCAGCATTTT
NA	TRBV20-1	NA	TRBJ2-7	CSARDLPATYEQYF	TGCAGTGCTAGAGATCTGCCCGCCACCTACGAGCAGTACTTC
NA	TRBV24-1	NA	TRBJ1-6	CATSESDLNSPLHF	TGTGCCACCAGTGAATCGGACCTCAATTCACCCCTCCACTTT
few	TRBV20-1	TRBD1	TRBJ2-3	CSASTTLQGDTDTQYF	TGCAGTGCTAGTACAACCCTACAGGGGGACACAGATACGCAGTATTTT
NA	TRBV6-2/TRBV6-3	NA	TRBJ2-7	CASSYHDRGEQYF	TGTGCCAGCAGTTATCACGACCGTGGGGAGCAGTACTTC
NA	TRBV10-3	TRBD1	TRBJ2-1	CAISESQRDRGYSEQFF	TGTGCCATCAGTGAGTCGCAGCGGGACAGGGGCTACAGTGAGCAGTTCTTC
few	TRBV28	NA	TRBJ1-1	CASSGRGSVSTEAFF	TGTGCCAGCTCTGGAAGGGGGTCTGTGAGTACTGAAGCTTTCTTT
few	TRBV10-3	NA	TRBJ2-7	CASSPGTLDEQYF	TGTGCCAGCAGCCCTGGGACCCTTGATGAGCAGTACTTC
once	TRBV20-1	TRBD1	TRBJ2-5	CSARQGLTKETQYF	TGCAGTGCACGACAGGGGCTAACCAAAGAGACCCAGTACTTC
many	TRBV19	TRBD2	TRBJ2-5	CASSRLAGDGETQYF	TGTGCCAGTAGTAGGCTAGCGGGAGATGGCGAGACCCAGTACTTC
NA	TRBV20-1	NA	TRBJ1-2	CSAPLGPYGYTF	TGCAGTGCTCCTCTAGGCCCCTATGGCTACACCTTC
NA	TRBV29-1	TRBD2	TRBJ2-7	CSVDGLAGSYEQYF	TGCAGCGTAGACGGACTAGCGGGATCGTACGAGCAGTACTTC
many	TRBV19	NA	TRBJ1-6	CASSTVVSSYNSPLHF	TGTGCCAGTAGTACGGTCGTCAGCTCCTATAATTCACCCCTCCACTTT
NA	TRBV10-3	TRBD1	TRBJ1-5	CARTGSDSNQPQHF	TGTGCGAGGACAGGGTCAGATAGCAATCAGCCCCAGCATTTT
many	TRBV11-3	NA	TRBJ2-2	CASSPSYTGELFF	TGTGCCAGCAGCCCGTCGTACACCGGGGAGCTGTTTTTT
many	TRBV11-2	NA	TRBJ1-2	CASSREGSNYGYTF	TGTGCCAGCAGTAGGGAGGGAAGTAACTATGGCTACACCTTC
many	TRBV5-1	TRBD2	TRBJ2-5	CASSSGLAGRREETQYF	TGCGCCAGCAGCTCGGGACTAGCGGGAAGGCGGGAAGAGACCCAGTACTTC
many	TRBV5-8	NA	TRBJ1-1	CASSLGQRGTEAFF	TGTGCCAGCAGCTTGGGACAACGGGGCACTGAAGCTTTCTTT
NA	TRBV29-1	TRBD1	TRBJ1-5	CSAGQGSNQPQHF	TGCAGCGCCGGACAGGGGAGCAATCAGCCCCAGCATTTT
many	TRBV5-8	NA	TRBJ1-1	CASSPRRGAFF	TGTGCCAGCAGCCCCCGCCGTGGGGCTTTCTTT
NA	TRBV29-1	TRBD1	TRBJ2-5	CSGMGQHF	TGCAGCGGGATGGGACAGCACTTC
NA	TRBV7-3	TRBD1	TRBJ1-6	CASSLNGQGANSPLHF	TGTGCCAGCAGCTTAAATGGACAGGGGGCGAATTCACCCCTCCACTTT
NA	TRBV4-1	NA	TRBJ1-2	CASRGAGGYTF	TGCGCCAGCAGGGGAGCGGGAGGCTACACCTTC
NA	TRBV29-1	NA	TRBJ2-7	CSVVRGGEFYEQYF	TGCAGCGTTGTGCGAGGGGGTGAGTTCTACGAGCAGTACTTC
many	TRBV19	NA	TRBJ1-1	CASSMGRNTEAFF	TGTGCCAGTAGTATGGGCAGGAACACTGAAGCTTTCTTT
many	TRBV9	NA	TRBJ1-1	CASSAQVAGTEAFF	TGTGCCAGCAGCGCGCAGGTGGCAGGCACTGAAGCTTTCTTT
many	TRBV14	NA	TRBJ2-5	CASSQRWNQETQYF	TGTGCCAGCAGCCAACGATGGAACCAAGAGACCCAGTACTTC
many	TRBV5-6	NA	TRBJ1-2	CASRPQNGGVYGYTF	TGTGCCAGCAGACCTCAAAACGGGGGAGTCTATGGCTACACCTTC
NA	TRBV7-2	TRBD1	TRBJ1-1	CASRSGTGVAEAFF	TGTGCCAGCAGGTCCGGGACAGGAGTTGCAGAAGCTTTCTTT